Following are 20 T cell receptor beta chains from one sample sequenced in a study of T-cell reconstitution after alpha-beta-depleted transplantation in children. Unique molecular identifiers were incorporated when the TCRbeta library was constructed. TCRdb independently ran MiXCR on the PCR reads; one entry per CDR3 protein. This table holds under 750,000 distinct CDR3 sequences, roughly 24% found once. This material consisted of PBMCs, mostly from graft donor cells, taken 360 days after TCRalphabeta/CD19-depleted stem cell transplant. The receptors shown here come from a boy younger than two who had a stem cell transplant for acute myeloid leukemia, so the T cells may come from the graft donor.

V gene TRBV6-1 combines with J gene TRBJ2-7; TRBD1 aligns across 7 bases. This CDR3 has 13 amino acids. Germline values: CDR1 MNHNS, CDR2 SASEGT. V dropped 5 bases and J dropped 1; count of bases not matched to a gene: 2. The CDR3 region has the DNA TGTGCCAGCAGTAGGGGACAGTCCTACGAGCAGTACGTC. It codes for CASSRGQSYEQYV.

CDR3 region: CASTTPGPSYEQYF. In DNA form, the CDR3 reads TGTGCCAGCACCACCCCGGGACCCAGCTACGAGCAGTACTTC. The rearrangement links TRBV25-1 to TRBJ2-7; D tentatively fits TRBD1 or TRBD2 (5 bases each). Trimming stripped 7 bases from V and 3 bases from J, with 16 bases between. Germline V lookup: CDR1 MGHDK, CDR2 SYGVNS. The CDR3 length is 14 residues.

V is TRBV6-2 or TRBV6-3 and J is TRBJ2-7, with 7 bases lining up with TRBD2. Germline-derived CDR1 and CDR2 are MNHEY and SVGEGT. After removal of 8 bases from V and 3 bases from J, the junction contained 13 bases not matched to a gene. The CDR3 contains 15 residues. CDR3 bases: TGTGCCAGCGGCGGGGGTCTCGGGTATGTCTACGAGCAGTACTTC. Residues: CASGGGLGYVYEQYF.

This clonotype appeared a few times. J is TRBJ2-3 and V is TRBV20-1; either TRBD1 or TRBD2 may supply D (6 bases each). Trimming stripped 6 bases from V and 9 bases from J, with 25 bases between. The CDR3 has 15 amino acids. Germline V lookup: CDR1 DFQATT, CDR2 SNEGSKA (reference sequence). The CDR3 loop reads CSAQGGSSGLGTQYF. In DNA, the CDR3 is TGCAGTGCCCAAGGGGGGAGTTCCGGTTTAGGAACGCAGTATTTT.

The table lists this clonotype with many counts. This chain joins TRBV20-1 and TRBJ2-1, with TRBD2 as a possible D gene (7 bases). Trimming removed 6 bases at V and 5 bases at J, with 14 bases between. This CDR3 is built from 13 residues. Germline-derived CDR1 and CDR2 are DFQATT and SNEGSKA (reference sequence). The CDR3 sequence is CSASRGGNNEQFF. The CDR3 DNA follows: TGCAGTGCCAGTAGGGGGGGCAACAATGAGCAGTTCTTC.

This clonotype was counted at least ten times. V is TRBV12-3 or TRBV12-4 and J is TRBJ1-1; D is unresolved. The CDR3 contains 13 residues. Trimming took 3 bases from V and 1 from J, leaving 6 bases between them. The CDR3 DNA sequence: TGTGCCAGCAGTTTTGGGGAGAACACTGAAGCTTTCTTT. Protein product: CASSFGENTEAFF.

The chain has TRBV6-5 and TRBJ2-3; D possibly corresponds to TRBD2 (6 bases). Germline values: CDR1 MNHEY, CDR2 SVGAGI. This CDR3 contains 14 residues. V lost 2 bases and J 6 bases, leaving 12 bases between the germline ends. The CDR3 spells CASSYALARDTQYF. For the CDR3, the DNA is TGTGCCAGCAGTTACGCTCTAGCGCGGGATACGCAGTATTTT.

This clonotype was recorded many times. The chain joins TRBV5-1 to TRBJ2-7; 11 nucleotides line up with TRBD2. J gave up 0 bases and V 3 bases, and 2 bases lay outside the gene matches. The CDR3 loop spans 15 amino acids. In germline, CDR1 is SGHRS, CDR2 YFSETQ. The CDR3 reads CASSYTSGGSYEQYF. CDR3 nucleotide sequence: TGCGCCAGCAGCTACACTAGCGGGGGCTCCTACGAGCAGTACTTC.

The chain is built from TRBV20-1 and TRBJ2-7; D gene ambiguous. CDR3 length equals 13 residues. Trimming removed 5 bases from V and 6 bases from J, with 17 bases in between. Germline V gives CDR1 DFQATT, CDR2 SNEGSKA (reference sequence). CDR3 amino acids: CSAARSTEPEQYF. For the CDR3, the DNA is TGCAGTGCTGCAAGGAGCACCGAGCCCGAGCAGTACTTC.

This clonotype was detected a few times. The chain employs TRBV6-1 and TRBJ2-7, with unresolved D. V was pared by 6 bases and J by 0 bases, with 9 bases between. The CDR3 consists of 13 residues. Looked up from germline, CDR1 is MNHNS and CDR2 is SASEGT. The DNA for the CDR3 is TGTGCCAGCAGCGACGGTAGCTCCTACGAGCAGTACGTC. Protein: CASSDGSSYEQYV.

The CDR3 is CASSQDQPSGTLTTDTQYF. CDR3 coding DNA: TGTGCCAGCAGCCAAGATCAACCTAGCGGAACTCTTACCACAGATACGCAGTATTTT. This chain connects TRBV14 to TRBJ2-3, with 7 positions matching TRBD2. This CDR3 spans 19 amino acids. The J segment lost 2 bases and the V segment lost 0 bases, leaving 14 bases of the junction unmatched. In germline, CDR1 is SGHDN, CDR2 FVKESK.

The CDR3 DNA sequence: TGTGCCAGCAAGGGTTCAAGGGAGGGATACGAGCAGTACGTC. Its translation is CASKGSREGYEQYV. The V gene is TRBV28, the J gene TRBJ2-7, with 7 nucleotides matching TRBD2. The trim removed 7 bases at V and 4 bases at J, leaving 10 bases unmatched. This CDR3 contains 14 residues. The germline V gene encodes CDR1 MDHEN and CDR2 SYDVKM.

J is TRBJ2-3 and V is TRBV18; D gene uncertain. Germline V gives CDR1 KGHSH, CDR2 LQKENI. The CDR3 runs 15 residues. The V end was cut by 4 bases, the J end by 2 bases, with 13 bases between. CDR3 in DNA: TGTGCCAGCTCACGTAACAAGATGGACACAGATACGCAGTATTTT. Its protein product is CASSRNKMDTDTQYF.

The chain is built from TRBV12-3 or TRBV12-4 and TRBJ1-2; D perhaps matches TRBD1 (5 bases). The CDR3 length is 12 residues. V lost 8 bases, J lost 5 bases, and 12 bases lay in between. CDR3 loop: CASGRQLYGYTF. Here the CDR3 DNA reads TGTGCCAGCGGCCGACAGCTATATGGCTACACCTTC.

In DNA form, the CDR3 reads TGCAGTGCTCCCTACAGGGGGGGATTCCAAGAGACCCAGTACTTC. The encoded protein is CSAPYRGGFQETQYF. This chain uses TRBV20-1 with TRBJ2-5; D perhaps matches TRBD1 (8 bases). CDR3 size: 15 residues. Germline CDR1 DFQATT, CDR2 SNEGSKA (reference sequence). V lost 5 bases and J 1 base, leaving 17 bases between the germline ends.

The chain couples TRBV20-1 to TRBJ2-1; tentative D call: TRBD2 (6 bases). The length of the CDR3 is 14 residues. Germline-derived CDR1 and CDR2 are DFQATT and SNEGSKA (reference sequence). V gave up 6 bases and J gave up 10 bases, with 22 bases separating them. This CDR3 is CSARPGLGYNEQFF. The DNA for the CDR3 is TGCAGTGCGCGACCGGGACTTGGTTATAACGAGCAGTTCTTC.

Ten or more counts support this clonotype. The gene calls are TRBV29-1 and TRBJ1-1, with D uncertain. CDR3 length equals 14 residues. Looked up from germline, CDR1 is SQVTM and CDR2 is ANQGSEA. Deletions cut 4 bases from V and 4 bases from J, with 16 bases between. CDR3 coding DNA: TGCAGCGTTGCGGTTTCAGGTCAACTCACTGAAGCTTTCTTT. Its protein product is CSVAVSGQLTEAFF.

The chain uses TRBV4-3 and TRBJ2-2; D might be TRBD2 (6 bases). Germline V lookup: CDR1 LGHNA, CDR2 YSLEER. Deletions cut 0 bases from V and 3 bases from J, with 11 bases between. This CDR3 has 16 amino acids. CDR3 sequence (DNA): TGCGCCAGCAGCCAAGATGGTAGCGGCTACACCGGGGAGCTGTTTTTT. This sequence encodes CASSQDGSGYTGELFF.

This clonotype was recorded at least ten times. The V call is TRBV12-3 or TRBV12-4, the J call TRBJ1-5; 7 nucleotides match TRBD1. Trimming removed 5 bases from V and 6 bases from J; junction bases left unmatched: 10. This CDR3 is built from 15 residues. The CDR3: CASSRGGTVGQPQHF. Here the CDR3 DNA reads TGTGCCAGCAGTCGGGGTGGGACAGTAGGTCAGCCCCAGCATTTT.

V and J are TRBV5-1 and TRBJ2-4; possible D gene TRBD1, 6 bases. The V gene lost 3 bases and the J gene lost 0 bases, with 19 bases spanning the gap. The CDR3 has 18 residues. CDR1 and CDR2 (germline): SGHRS, YFSETQ. For the CDR3, the DNA is TGCGCCAGCAGCTGGACAGCCCCGGACCATCTAGCCAAAAACATTCAGTACTTC. Residues: CASSWTAPDHLAKNIQYF.